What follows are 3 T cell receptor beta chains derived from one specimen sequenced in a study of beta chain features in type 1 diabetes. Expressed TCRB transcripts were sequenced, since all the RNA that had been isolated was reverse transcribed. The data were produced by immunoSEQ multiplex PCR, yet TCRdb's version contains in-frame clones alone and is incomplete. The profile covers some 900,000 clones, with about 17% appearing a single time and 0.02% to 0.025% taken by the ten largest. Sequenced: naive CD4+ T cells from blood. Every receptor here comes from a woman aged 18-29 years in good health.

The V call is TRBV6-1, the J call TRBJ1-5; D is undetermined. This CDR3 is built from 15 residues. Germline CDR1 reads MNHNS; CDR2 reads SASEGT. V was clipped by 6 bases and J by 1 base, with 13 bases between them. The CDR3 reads CASSFGSWSNQPQHF. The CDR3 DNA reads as TGTGCCAGCAGCTTTGGGAGTTGGAGCAATCAGCCCCAGCATTTT.

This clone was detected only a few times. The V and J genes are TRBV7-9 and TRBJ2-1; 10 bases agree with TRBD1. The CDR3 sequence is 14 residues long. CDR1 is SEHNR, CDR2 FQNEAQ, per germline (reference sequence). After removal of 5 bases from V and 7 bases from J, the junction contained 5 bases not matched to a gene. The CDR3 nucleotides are TGTGCCAGCAGCATCAGACAGGGGGCTAATGAGCAGTTCTTC. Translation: CASSIRQGANEQFF.

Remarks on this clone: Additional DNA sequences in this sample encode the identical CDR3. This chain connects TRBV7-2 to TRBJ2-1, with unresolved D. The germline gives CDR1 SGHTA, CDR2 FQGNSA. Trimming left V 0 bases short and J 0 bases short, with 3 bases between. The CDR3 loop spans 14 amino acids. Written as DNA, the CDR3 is TGTGCCAGCAGCTTAGCGGCCTCCTACAATGAGCAGTTCTTC. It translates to CASSLAASYNEQFF.